The 14 T cell receptor beta chains below all came from one sample that was sequenced in a study of blood T cell repertoires in COVID-19. Sequenced by immunoSEQ multiplex PCR; TCRdb stores in-frame clones only, minus some. The table records 200,000 to 300,000 clones, around 84% of them present only once. Sample: peripheral blood. These receptor sequences come from a woman in her sixties or seventies with COVID-19, enrolled during active disease.

The V and J genes are TRBV28 and TRBJ2-1; 10 positions agree with TRBD1. With V trimmed by 11 bases and J by 7 bases, 11 bases remained unmatched. The CDR3 contains 14 residues. Germline CDR1 is MDHEN and CDR2 is SYDVKM. CDR3 in amino acids: CAVAGTGERNEQFF. The CDR3 DNA follows: TGTGCCGTCGCCGGGACAGGGGAGAGGAATGAGCAGTTCTTC.

The chain carries TRBV5-1 and TRBJ1-4; 7 nucleotides line up with TRBD1. The V gene's germline CDR1 is SGHRS and CDR2 YFSETQ. The CDR3 has 17 residues. V trimming: 4 bases; J trimming: 5 bases; junction bases outside the gene matches: 14. The CDR3 DNA reads TGCGCCAGCAGCGTTGATCCAGGGGGGTCGAGGAATGAAAAACTGTTTTTT. Its translation is CASSVDPGGSRNEKLFF. The entire variable domain, with the rest obtained from reference TRBV5-1 and TRBJ1-4, is as follows: KAGVTQTPRYLIKTRGQQVTLSCSPISGHRSVSWYQQTPGQGLQFLFEYFSETQRNKGNFPGRFSGRQFSNSRSEMNVSTLELGDSALYLCASSVDPGGSRNEKLFFGSGTQLSVL.

The chain links TRBV19 to TRBJ2-3; TRBD2 aligns across 8 bases. The CDR3 sequence is 14 residues long. The V gene end was trimmed by 9 bases and the J gene end by 8 bases; junction bases not matched to a gene: 13. Germline-derived CDR1 and CDR2 are LNHDA and SQIVND (reference sequence). The chain's CDR3 is CASTGLAGRGTQYF. The CDR3 bases are TGTGCCAGCACAGGACTAGCCGGCAGGGGTACGCAGTATTTT.

The gene calls are TRBV5-8 and TRBJ1-2; D perhaps matches TRBD1 (5 bases). There are 14 residues in the CDR3. Trimming left V 4 bases short and J 2 bases short, with 12 bases between. Germline V CDR1 and CDR2: SGHTS, YDEGEE. CDR3: CASSRPAGNYGYTF. The CDR3 DNA is TGTGCCAGCAGCCGCCCCGCAGGGAACTATGGCTACACCTTC.

J is TRBJ1-4 and V is TRBV29-1, with 9 bases identical to TRBD1. The CDR3 is 13 amino acids. J gave up 7 bases and V 6 bases, and 6 bases lay outside the gene matches. Germline V CDR1 and CDR2: SQVTM, ANQGSEA. The CDR3 nucleotides read TGCAGCGTCTTACAGGGGGCTGGTGAAAAACTGTTTTTT. Protein sequence: CSVLQGAGEKLFF.

This clone was detected once. The chain recombines TRBV28 with TRBJ2-7; D remains unclear. V dropped 7 bases and J dropped 3 bases, with 13 bases sitting between them. Germline V gene data show CDR1 as MDHEN and CDR2 as SYDVKM. The CDR3 length is 13 residues. This CDR3 is CASTVPRGYEQYF. Written as DNA, the CDR3 is TGTGCCAGCACTGTCCCCAGAGGCTACGAGCAGTACTTC.

The chain joins TRBV14 to TRBJ2-3, with 9 bases identical to TRBD2. CDR1 is SGHDN and CDR2 is FVKESK in the germline V gene. The length of the CDR3 is 15 residues. The V segment lost 2 bases and the J segment 5 bases; nucleotides outside the gene matches: 5. The DNA of the CDR3 is TGTGCCAGCAGCCAATGGACTAGCGTTAAAGATACGCAGTATTTT. It is translated as CASSQWTSVKDTQYF.

CDR3 in amino acids: CASLGRDSYEQYF. The CDR3 DNA is TGTGCCAGCTTAGGGAGGGATTCCTACGAGCAGTACTTC. The chain uses TRBV28 and TRBJ2-7; 7 positions agree with TRBD2. V lost 8 bases and J lost 1; bases outside the gene matches: 5. This CDR3 is built from 13 residues. Germline assignment: CDR1 MDHEN and CDR2 SYDVKM.

The V and J genes are TRBV6-6 and TRBJ1-1; TRBD1 aligns across 8 bases. This CDR3 has 15 residues. Unmatched junction bases numbered 6, after V lost 1 base and J lost 5 bases. Looked up from germline, CDR1 is MNHNY and CDR2 is SVGAGI (reference sequence). The CDR3 is CASSYLAGGFTEAFF. In DNA form, the CDR3 reads TGTGCCAGCAGTTACTTGGCAGGGGGCTTTACTGAAGCTTTCTTT.

This chain's CDR3 is CASSLLGAPRSEQYF. DNA of the CDR3: TGCGCCAGCAGCTTGCTGGGGGCCCCACGGAGCGAGCAGTACTTC. The chain joins TRBV5-1 to TRBJ2-7; D might be TRBD1 (6 bases). The V gene's germline CDR1 is SGHRS and CDR2 YFSETQ. The CDR3 loop spans 15 amino acids. Between the trimmed V and J ends, which lost 1 base and 6 bases, there was a span of 17 bases. Full variable domain (rest looked up from reference TRBV5-1 and TRBJ2-7): KAGVTQTPRYLIKTRGQQVTLSCSPISGHRSVSWYQQTPGQGLQFLFEYFSETQRNKGNFPGRFSGRQFSNSRSEMNVSTLELGDSALYLCASSLLGAPRSEQYFGPGTRLTVT.

The V and J genes are TRBV11-2 and TRBJ1-4; maybe TRBD1 (5 bases). The CDR3 is 13 residues long. V lost 6 bases and J 5 bases, leaving 10 bases between the germline ends. The germline CDR1 and CDR2 sequences are SGHAT and FQNNGV. In DNA, the CDR3 is TGTGCCAGCAGGGAGTCAGGGAATGAAAAACTGTTTTTT. This translates into CASRESGNEKLFF.

V usage is TRBV7-3 and J usage is TRBJ1-1, with 11 bases fitting TRBD1. The CDR3 runs to 12 residues. Germline trimming cut 5 bases from V and 8 bases from J; bases unmatched to any gene: 1. Per the germline V gene, CDR1 is SGHTA and CDR2 is FQGTGA. The CDR3 region is CASSGTGGEAFF. The CDR3 coding sequence is TGTGCCAGCAGCGGGACAGGGGGGGAAGCTTTCTTT. The variable domain in full, completed from reference TRBV7-3 and TRBJ1-1, reads GAGVSQTPSNKVTEKGKYVELRCDPISGHTALYWYRQSLGQGPEFLIYFQGTGAADDSGLPNDRFFAVRPEGSVSTLKIQRTERGDSAVYLCASSGTGGEAFFGQGTRLTVV.

This clone came up a few times. This rearrangement joins TRBV11-2 to TRBJ1-2; no clear D. CDR3 length: 14 residues. Trimming left V 2 bases short and J 8 bases short, with 15 bases between. Germline CDR1 and CDR2: SGHAT and FQNNGV. Here the CDR3 DNA reads TGTGCCAGCAGCTTATTTCGCAGCGGCAGCGGCTACACCTTC. This translates into CASSLFRSGSGYTF.

This clone was detected only once. This chain uses TRBV6-5 with TRBJ2-7; 7 nucleotides line up with TRBD1. Germline V gives CDR1 MNHEY, CDR2 SVGAGI. Trimming cost V 10 bases and J 2 bases; bases outside gene matches: 14. The CDR3 contains 15 residues. The CDR3 bases are TGTGCCACCGGGGCAGGGGGTTGGCGTCCCTACGAGCAGTACTTC. Its translation is CATGAGGWRPYEQYF.